This TCR beta chain appears in the sequencing data of a study of T cells in Graves' hyperthyroidism and ophthalmopathy. Study-wide points: Most clonotypes that expanded in the thyroid above 0.001 also showed up in blood.

TCR beta CDR3 region amplification was performed from RNA transcripts. The HTBI primer set served for first-round RT-PCR of the TCR CDR3. A single record per CDR3 protein comes from TCRdb applying MiXCR to the multiplex PCR reads. This table has some 510,000 distinct CDR3 sequences, less than 25% appearing once. Hyperthyroidism of Graves' type that showed no ophthalmopathy progression within 18 months was stable. Clinicians diagnosed patients from clinical symptoms, serum thyroxine and TRAb, thyroid ultrasound and orbital computed tomography. This clonotype was found many times. Its antigen is not known. The CDR3 length is 14 residues. The V gene's germline CDR1 is MNHEY and CDR2 SMNVEV (reference sequence). The ends were cut back, 3 bases at V and 0 bases at J, with 9 bases in the middle.

This chain links TRBV27 with TRBJ2-7; no firm D call. The sample comprised blood. The source is a man aged 18 to 29 with Graves' hyperthyroidism. The CDR3 loop is CASSFRPLSYEQYF. Written as DNA, the CDR3 is TGTGCCAGCAGTTTCCGGCCTCTCTCCTACGAGCAGTACTTC.